Here is one TCR beta chain with its context. Its target is unknown. The data were taken from a study of cytomegalovirus exposure and HLA in healthy donors. Study conclusions and caveats: Looking again later, the authors saw that most CMV-associated TCR beta chains seemed HLA-restricted.

The CDR3 extends over 15 amino acids. Germline V gene data show CDR1 as LNHDA and CDR2 as SQIVND (reference sequence). The V segment lost 1 base and the J segment 4 bases; nucleotides outside the gene matches: 3. The PCR contained 60 Vbeta and 13 Jbeta primers. Generated by immunoSEQ multiplex PCR, the TCRdb table keeps only in-frame clones and is missing some. The data show about 130,000 clones, roughly three quarters seen once. The rearrangement joins TRBV19 to TRBJ2-2; 7 nucleotides agree with TRBD2. The specimen sequenced was PBMCs. The TCR originated in a woman aged 40 to 50 in good health and CMV-seronegative. CDR3: CASSIAGGSTGELFF. CDR3 in DNA: TGTGCCAGTAGTATAGCGGGGGGTAGCACCGGGGAGCTGTTTTTT.